The TCR beta chain described here comes from a study of blood T cell repertoires in COVID-19. The V segment lost 1 base and the J segment 5 bases; nucleotides outside the gene matches: 7. The CDR3 covers 15 residues. CDR1 is GTSNPN and CDR2 is SVGIG in the germline V gene (reference sequence). The repertoire was sequenced with immunoSEQ multiplex PCR; TCRdb's copy has only in-frame clones and lacks some. The table lists hundreds of thousands of clones, 75% to 85% of them singletons. The chain uses TRBV30 and TRBJ2-5; 10 nucleotides match TRBD1. The specimen sequenced was peripheral blood. The sequence derives from a woman in her twenties or thirties with COVID-19, enrolled during active disease. The CDR3 loop is CAWSAGDRGLETQYF. The CDR3 DNA is TGTGCCTGGAGTGCTGGGGACAGGGGTTTGGAGACCCAGTACTTC. Together with reference TRBV30 and TRBJ2-5, the CDR3 gives the full variable domain: SQTIHQWPATLVQPVGSPLSLECTVEGTSNPNLYWYRQAAGRGLQLLFYSVGIGQISSEVPQNLSASRPQDRQFILSSKKLLLSDSGFYLCAWSAGDRGLETQYFGPGTRLLVL.